Here is one TCR beta chain with its context. The antigen is undetermined. The sample is drawn from a study of cytotoxic CD8 clonotypes in ibrutinib-treated CLL. Across the whole study: Investigators collected response samples after a median around twelve months of treatment, range 6 to 36.

TCRdb keeps only in-frame clones here, not all; method: immunoSEQ multiplex PCR. This sample has about 160,000 clones; around nine tenths occur once, and the top ten carry about 3%. Germline loops: CDR1 GTSNPN, CDR2 SVGIG (reference sequence). V lost 2 bases, J lost 6 bases, and 5 bases stayed unmatched. This CDR3 comprises 14 residues. The study's findings and limits: The study found baseline clonality above age-matched healthy donors, tracking circulating CD8+ T-cell counts.

The chain has TRBV30 and TRBJ2-7; TRBD2 matches at 12 bases. The TCR comes from a human donor with chronic lymphocytic leukemia. Sequencing was performed on PBMCs, taken at disease progression, from a patient treated with ibrutinib. The CDR3, as DNA: TGTGCCTGGAGTCCTAGCGGGAGGGCCTCCGAGCAGTACTTC. It specifies CAWSPSGRASEQYF.